Shown below are 14 T cell receptor beta chains from a single sample sequenced in a study of control samples from healthy donors and cancer patients. Produced via immunoSEQ multiplex PCR; TCRdb's table is partial and in-frame only. The sample contains some 130,000 clones, less than 95% of which appear only once. The specimen sequenced was blood. These receptors were taken from a young man in good health.

V gene TRBV28 combines with J gene TRBJ1-6; 9 positions agree with TRBD1. Germline V lookup: CDR1 MDHEN, CDR2 SYDVKM. This CDR3 contains 15 residues. The ends lost 4 bases at V and 7 bases at J; junction bases unmatched: 5. Here the CDR3 reads CASSSAGTGNSPLHF. Here the CDR3 DNA reads TGTGCCAGCAGTTCCGCCGGGACAGGGAATTCACCCCTCCACTTT.

V is TRBV5-1 and J is TRBJ1-1, with unresolved D. CDR3 length equals 14 residues. Germline V lookup: CDR1 SGHRS, CDR2 YFSETQ. The V end was cut by 5 bases, the J end by 1 base, with 12 bases between. CDR3 coding DNA: TGCGCCAGCAGGGAACAGAGGTCGAACACTGAAGCTTTCTTT. It is translated as CASREQRSNTEAFF.

This chain links TRBV7-8 with TRBJ2-1, with 7 bases that match TRBD1. CDR1 and CDR2 (germline): SGHVS, FQNEAQ. The V gene end was trimmed by 5 bases and the J gene end by 9 bases; junction bases not matched to a gene: 4. The CDR3 has 12 amino acids. Here the CDR3 reads CASSPTGVEQFF. In DNA form, the CDR3 reads TGTGCCAGCAGCCCCACAGGGGTTGAGCAGTTCTTC.

V is TRBV4-3 and J is TRBJ2-7; D gene unclear. Germline lookup yields CDR1 LGHNA and CDR2 YSLEER. With 0 bases removed from V and 1 base from J, the gap between germline ends came to 10 bases. The length of the CDR3 is 15 residues. CDR3 loop: CASSQDLSVSYEQYF. CDR3 coding DNA: TGCGCCAGCAGCCAAGATCTTTCGGTGTCCTACGAGCAGTACTTC.

The chain recombines TRBV5-1 with TRBJ1-1; D unclear. Per germline, CDR1 SGHRS and CDR2 YFSETQ. The CDR3 is made up of 13 amino acids. Deletions cut 5 bases from V and 1 base from J, with 9 bases between. The CDR3 DNA reads as TGCGCCAGCAGTCCGGACCAGAACACTGAAGCTTTCTTT. Its translation: CASSPDQNTEAFF. The full variable domain, completed using reference TRBV5-1 and TRBJ1-1, is KAGVTQTPRYLIKTRGQQVTLSCSPISGHRSVSWYQQTPGQGLQFLFEYFSETQRNKGNFPGRFSGRQFSNSRSEMNVSTLELGDSALYLCASSPDQNTEAFFGQGTRLTVV.

The chain employs TRBV18 and TRBJ2-5; D ambiguous. The CDR3 contains 14 residues. The V gene's germline CDR1 is KGHSH and CDR2 LQKENI. The V end was cut by 4 bases, the J end by 1 base, with 10 bases between. The DNA of the CDR3 is TGTGCCAGCTCACGAGGCAGGTTCCAAGAGACCCAGTACTTC. Encoded protein: CASSRGRFQETQYF. Full variable domain (rest looked up from reference TRBV18 and TRBJ2-5): NAGVMQNPRHLVRRRGQEARLRCSPMKGHSHVYWYRQLPEEGLKFMVYLQKENIIDESGMPKERFSAEFPKEGPSILRIQQVVRGDSAAYFCASSRGRFQETQYFGPGTRLLVL.

The rearrangement links TRBV7-9 to TRBJ1-6, with D possibly being TRBD1 (6 bases). CDR3 length: 16 residues. The V gene's germline CDR1 is SEHNR and CDR2 FQNEAQ (reference sequence). With 2 bases removed from V and 14 bases from J, the gap between germline ends came to 22 bases. The CDR3 nucleotides are TGTGCCAGCAGCTTAATGGGGGCAGGGGCCCTCTCAACCCTCCACTTT. This gives the protein CASSLMGAGALSTLHF.

The chain uses TRBV6-5 and TRBJ2-2, with 10 bases identical to TRBD2. V was clipped by 7 bases and J by 4 bases; unmatched bases: 6. CDR1 MNHEY and CDR2 SVGAGI come from the germline V gene. This CDR3 is 15 amino acids long. For the CDR3, the DNA is TGTGCCAGCAATTCTCTAGCGGGGGTCACCGGGGAGCTGTTTTTT. It specifies CASNSLAGVTGELFF.

The V call is TRBV5-6, the J call TRBJ2-2, with D perhaps being TRBD1 or TRBD2 (6 bases each). The CDR3 sequence is 17 residues long. In germline, CDR1 is SGHDT, CDR2 YYEEEE. The ends were cut back, 3 bases at V and 3 bases at J, with 18 bases in the middle. The CDR3 protein is CASSWDPRGQHTGELFF. In DNA form, the CDR3 reads TGTGCCAGCAGCTGGGACCCTCGGGGGCAGCACACCGGGGAGCTGTTTTTT.

The chain carries TRBV5-6 and TRBJ2-7; D may be TRBD1 or TRBD2 (5 bases each). CDR3 length: 15 residues. Trimming shortened V by 0 bases and J by 6 bases, and 16 bases separated the two germline ends. The germline CDR1 and CDR2 sequences are SGHDT and YYEEEE. The chain's CDR3 is CASSLAGPLGPEQYF. CDR3 sequence (DNA): TGTGCCAGCAGCTTGGCGGGGCCGTTGGGACCCGAGCAGTACTTC.

As regards this clone: Other DNA variants within this sample encode the same CDR3. The chain couples TRBV3-1 (or the pseudogene TRBV3-2) to TRBJ1-1; no clear D. V was cut by 4 bases and J by 1 base, with 4 bases left in between. Germline V gives CDR1 LGHDT, CDR2 YNNKEL (reference sequence). This CDR3 comprises 12 residues. The CDR3 is CASSRGNTEAFF. CDR3 DNA: TGTGCCAGCAGCCGAGGGAACACTGAAGCTTTCTTT.

This clone counts as medium-sized. The V call is TRBV9, the J call TRBJ1-6; D gene unclear. This CDR3 contains 12 residues. V lost 3 bases, J lost 7 bases, and 5 bases lay in between. The germline V gene has CDR1 SGDLS and CDR2 YYNGEE. The CDR3 here is CASSAINSPLHF. CDR3 nucleotides: TGTGCCAGCAGCGCGATCAATTCACCCCTCCACTTT.

The chain is built from TRBV19 and TRBJ2-1; 9 bases fit TRBD1. The ends lost 5 bases at V and 2 bases at J; junction bases unmatched: 4. The CDR3 is 15 amino acids. In germline, CDR1 is LNHDA, CDR2 SQIVND (reference sequence). This chain's CDR3 is CASSFTGGAYNEQFF. CDR3 coding DNA: TGTGCCAGTAGTTTTACAGGGGGCGCCTACAATGAGCAGTTCTTC.

This chain uses TRBV14 with TRBJ2-5, with 7 bases aligning to TRBD1. This CDR3 contains 18 residues. J was trimmed by 4 bases and V by 4 bases; bases with no gene match: 18. Germline values: CDR1 SGHDN, CDR2 FVKESK. Here the CDR3 reads CASSPDPTGSPRGETQYF. The CDR3 DNA reads TGTGCCAGCAGCCCCGACCCGACAGGGTCACCGAGGGGAGAGACCCAGTACTTC.